This T cell receptor (beta chain) was recorded in a study of T cell changes during pregnancy in multiple sclerosis. The V segment lost 1 base and the J segment 3 bases; nucleotides outside the gene matches: 7. This CDR3 is 16 amino acids long. CDR1 and CDR2 (germline): WSHSY, SAAADI. TCRdb keeps only in-frame clones here, not all; method: immunoSEQ multiplex PCR. Of around 49,000 clones in the sample, around 90% were seen once. This clone was seen a few times. Specimen: peripheral blood, collected after pregnancy. The J gene is TRBJ2-3, the V gene TRBV10-2, with TRBD2 identical over 7 bases. The TCR originated in a female donor in good health, enrolled as a control in a pregnancy study. CDR3 sequence (DNA): TGCGCCAGCAGTGAGTTCGGCGGGAGTAGTACAGATACGCAGTATTTT. It translates to CASSEFGGSSTDTQYF.